The source of this T cell receptor beta chain is a study of beta chain features in type 1 diabetes. Study as a whole: Sorted cell examination encompassed 85 million to 140 million cells across all samples.

Study-level findings and limits: The analysis here could not establish whether HLA type shapes TCRB rearrangement. More deletions and fewer insertions at VDJ junctions were found in patients with type 1 diabetes. The naive, central memory and Treg TCRB repertoires showed an apparent similarity that was greater among patients than among healthy donors.

V lost 5 bases to trimming and J lost 5 bases; unmatched junction nucleotides: 3. The CDR3 runs 13 residues. Germline V gene sequence: CDR1 MNHNY, CDR2 SVGAGI (reference sequence). Every bit of the isolated RNA underwent reverse transcription, so sequencing read expressed TCRB transcripts. The method was immunoSEQ multiplex PCR; TCRdb's version includes in-frame clones alone and lacks a portion of them. The sample has about 40,000 clones; about half are singletons. Concerning this clone: Its antigen is not identified.

This chain joins TRBV6-6 and TRBJ1-5; 7 bases are shared with TRBD1. The TCR was taken from a woman aged 18-35 years in good health. Sequencing was done on a sample of central memory CD4+ T cells from blood. CDR3 region: CASSRTGDQPQHF. CDR3 in DNA: TGTGCCAGCAGTCGGACAGGAGATCAGCCCCAGCATTTT.